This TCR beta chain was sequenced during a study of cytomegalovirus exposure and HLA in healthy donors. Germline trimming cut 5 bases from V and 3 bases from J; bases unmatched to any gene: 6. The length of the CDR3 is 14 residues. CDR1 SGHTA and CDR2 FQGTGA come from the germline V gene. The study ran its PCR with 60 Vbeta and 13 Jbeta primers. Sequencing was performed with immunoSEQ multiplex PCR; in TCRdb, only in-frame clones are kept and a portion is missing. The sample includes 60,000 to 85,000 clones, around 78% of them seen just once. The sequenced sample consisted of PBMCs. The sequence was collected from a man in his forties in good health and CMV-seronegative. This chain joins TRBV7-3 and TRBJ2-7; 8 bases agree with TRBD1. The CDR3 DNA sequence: TGTGCCAGCAGCAAGGGGACAGGAGACTACGAGCAGTACTTC. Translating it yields CASSKGTGDYEQYF.